Included here is one T cell receptor beta chain sequence, with context. Specified treatment: oral pan-JAK inhibitor, 5-10 mg twice daily. These data come from a study of CD8+ T cells in alopecia areata. Across the study: At a dose of 5 to 10 mg twice daily, oral tofacitinib was given to treated patients. Affected scalp percentage determined the severity score of treated patients.

Sequencing relied on a cDNA template that was reverse transcribed from extracted RNA. Clones were sequenced by immunoSEQ multiplex PCR, and TCRdb holds only the in-frame ones, with some missing. The data contain about 190,000 clones, 50% to 60% of them singletons. This clonotype was sampled from a human donor with alopecia areata. Here the sequenced sample was CD4+ T cells sorted from blood, taken at week 4, from a patient treated with tofacitinib.

CDR3 protein: CSVGSRMNTEAFF. CDR3 nucleotide sequence: TGCAGCGTTGGCAGCCGGATGAACACTGAAGCTTTCTTT. The chain recombines TRBV29-1 with TRBJ1-1; D gene uncertain. The germline V gene encodes CDR1 SQVTM and CDR2 ANQGSEA. Trimming left V 4 bases short and J 0 bases short, with 9 bases between. CDR3 length: 13 amino acids.